These T cell receptor beta chains were read from a single sample in a study of cytomegalovirus exposure and HLA in healthy donors. Repertoires were generated with immunoSEQ multiplex PCR, while TCRdb's copy carries only in-frame clones and drops some. The profile shows about 150,000 clones, less than 80% of them singletons. Sample: PBMCs. These receptors all stem from a man aged 45 to 65 in good health and CMV-seropositive. Each CDR3 is given with its conserved first and last residue. Fields, in order: J gene, V gene, clone size, D gene, CDR3 protein, CDR3 DNA. A D gene is named only where the DNA matches it firmly. A clone size is listed for some rows: how often the clone was seen (once, few, many), or a class if it is expanded.

TRBJ1-2	TRBV5-4	-	-	CASSLDYYGYTF	TGTGCCAGCAGCTTAGATTACTACGGCTACACCTTC
TRBJ1-2	TRBV27	-	-	CASSPREGIYGYTF	TGTGCCAGCAGCCCCCGAGAGGGTATCTATGGCTACACCTTC
TRBJ2-3	TRBV6-6	-	TRBD1	CASSYRIGTGADTQYF	TGTGCCAGCAGTTACCGGATCGGGACAGGGGCAGATACGCAGTATTTT
TRBJ2-1	TRBV6-4	-	TRBD2	CASSDSAGGHNEQFF	TGTGCCAGCAGTGACTCTGCGGGGGGGCACAATGAGCAGTTCTTC
TRBJ1-1	TRBV20-1	-	-	CSARGSTEAFF	TGCAGTGCTCGGGGATCTACTGAAGCTTTCTTT
TRBJ2-1	TRBV11-3	-	TRBD1	CASSLTPGQGFF	TGTGCCAGCAGCCTAACGCCGGGACAGGGGTTCTTC
TRBJ2-5	TRBV4-2	-	-	CASSPGGGGVQETQYF	TGTGCCAGCAGCCCCGGGGGCGGGGGCGTACAAGAGACCCAGTACTTC
TRBJ2-1	TRBV5-1	few	-	CASTSRGGGNDEQFF	TGCGCCAGCACTTCAAGGGGCGGAGGGAACGATGAGCAGTTCTTC
TRBJ1-1	TRBV29-1	-	-	CSVASGYRSVNTEAFF	TGCAGCGTGGCCTCGGGGTACCGATCAGTCAACACTGAAGCTTTCTTT
TRBJ1-1	TRBV5-5	-	-	CASSFGGMNTEAFF	TGTGCCAGCAGCTTCGGAGGAATGAACACTGAAGCTTTCTTT
TRBJ1-2	TRBV9	few	-	CASSAHSRVFDYGYTF	TGTGCCAGCAGCGCCCACTCCAGGGTATTCGACTATGGCTACACCTTC
TRBJ2-5	TRBV5-4	-	TRBD1	CASSLTGDETQYF	TGTGCCAGCAGCCTGACAGGGGACGAGACCCAGTACTTC
TRBJ1-1	TRBV7-9	-	-	CASSFGYDSEAFF	TGTGCCAGCAGCTTCGGGTACGACTCTGAAGCTTTCTTT
TRBJ2-7	TRBV6-6	few	TRBD2	CASGEGEQYF	TGTGCCAGCGGGGAGGGCGAGCAGTACTTC
TRBJ1-5	TRBV5-8	-	TRBD1	CASSLDRDRGYRGNQPQHF	TGTGCCAGCAGCTTGGACCGGGACAGGGGCTACAGGGGCAATCAGCCCCAGCATTTT
TRBJ1-2	TRBV6-6	-	-	CASAAGQIGYGYTF	TGTGCCAGCGCCGCCGGACAGATAGGCTATGGCTACACCTTC
TRBJ2-5	TRBV2	few	-	CASSFRGETQYF	TGTGCCAGCAGTTTCAGGGGAGAGACCCAGTACTTC
TRBJ2-7	TRBV19	-	-	CATRTGDYEQYF	TGTGCCACCCGAACCGGGGATTACGAGCAGTACTTC
TRBJ2-5	TRBV6-5	-	TRBD1	CASSYSPTGRETQYF	TGTGCCAGCAGTTACTCCCCGACAGGGAGAGAGACCCAGTACTTC
TRBJ1-2	TRBV18	-	TRBD1	CASSSQGASGYTF	TGTGCCAGCTCATCTCAGGGGGCCAGTGGCTACACCTTC
TRBJ2-7	TRBV11-2	-	-	CASSLEPGLEQYF	TGTGCCAGCAGCTTAGAGCCCGGTCTGGAGCAGTACTTC
TRBJ2-5	TRBV11-2	few	-	CASSSTSRETQYF	TGTGCCAGCAGCTCCACTAGCAGGGAGACCCAGTACTTC
TRBJ2-7	TRBV25-1	-	TRBD1	CASSETGTLHEQYF	TGTGCCAGCAGTGAGACAGGGACCCTTCACGAGCAGTACTTC
TRBJ2-5	TRBV2	once	-	CASSTSGETQYF	TGTGCCAGCAGTACCTCGGGGGAGACCCAGTACTTC